The entry below gives a single TCR beta chain sequence along with its context. The CDR3 totals 13 residues. V lost 6 bases and J lost 2, with 10 bases in between. Germline V CDR1 and CDR2: SNHLY, FYNNEI. The entry originates in a study of blood T cell repertoires in COVID-19. Across the study: Spain, Italy and the United States supplied samples that represented acute and convalescent COVID-19. The cDNA or gDNA used as material had been derived from T cells, B-cell-depleted T cells, or PBMCs.

Authors' methods: Estimation of nucleated cell counts relied on the amplification of reference gene primers. Profiled with immunoSEQ multiplex PCR; TCRdb holds only in-frame clones, not every one. V and J calls and clone size are given by that table; D and trimming were obtained from the DNA. The sample consists of about 130,000 clones, roughly four fifths of them appearing once. The chain recombines TRBV2 with TRBJ2-5; possibly TRBD2 for D (5 bases). The source material was peripheral blood. The TCR sequence derives from a human donor in a cohort sampled during active COVID-19. CDR3 coding DNA: TGTGCCAGCAGAATCCGGGGTCAAGAGACCCAGTACTTC. It encodes CASRIRGQETQYF.